The 24 T cell receptor beta chains reported below all come from one sample, sequenced in a study of spatial heterogeneity in lung cancer. Using its own MiXCR run on the 5' RACE reads, TCRdb lists one record per CDR3 protein. The table has about 45,000 distinct CDR3 sequences, nearly 7% seen once. The time point was: sample taken at primary tumor resection. The sample consisted of PBMCs, taken at surgery. Source of these receptors: a female donor with early-stage non-small cell lung cancer.

In this sample, this clonotype turned up a few times. The chain couples TRBV6-5 to TRBJ2-3; D not certain. There are 12 residues in the CDR3. Germline V gives CDR1 MNHEY, CDR2 SVGAGI. Trimming stripped 11 bases from V and 5 bases from J, with 14 bases between. The CDR3 DNA reads TGTGCCGGCGGTCCTACACGAGATACGCAGTATTTT. Its protein product is CAGGPTRDTQYF.

This clonotype was counted ten times or more. The chain is built from TRBV4-2 and TRBJ2-7, with 8 nucleotides matching TRBD1. The CDR3 is 15 residues long. The V gene's germline CDR1 is LGHNA and CDR2 YNFKEQ. With 1 base clipped from V and 3 bases from J, the junction kept 5 bases outside the gene matches. In DNA form, the CDR3 reads TGTGCCAGCAGCCAAGCCGGGACAGGAGACTACGAGCAGTACTTC. Protein sequence: CASSQAGTGDYEQYF.

This clonotype was recorded many times. V gene TRBV6-5 combines with J gene TRBJ2-7; 9 bases map to TRBD1. The ends lost 11 bases at V and 3 bases at J; junction bases unmatched: 8. This CDR3 has 13 amino acids. Per germline, CDR1 MNHEY and CDR2 SVGAGI. The CDR3: CAVRDRDIYEQYF. The CDR3 bases are TGTGCCGTCCGGGACAGGGATATCTACGAGCAGTACTTC.

There are many counts of this clonotype. Relative to the germline gene, one junction end is altered; a read error may explain this. The genes are TRBV4-1 and TRBJ2-7; D remains unclear. The CDR3 totals 16 residues. Germline V gene sequence: CDR1 MGHRA, CDR2 YSYEKL. The CDR3 loop is CASSEEETPTFYEQYF. CDR3 nucleotide sequence: TGCGCCAGCAGCGAAGAAGAGACCCCCACTTTCTACGAGCAGTACTTC.

The rearrangement joins TRBV20-1 to TRBJ2-1; 10 bases line up with TRBD2. Germline V lookup: CDR1 DFQATT, CDR2 SNEGSKA (reference sequence). There are 16 residues in the CDR3. V dropped 4 bases and J dropped 4; count of bases not matched to a gene: 10. In nucleotides, the CDR3 is TGCAGTGCTACTGCCTCCACTAGCGGGATTTACAATGAGCAGTTCTTC. This sequence encodes CSATASTSGIYNEQFF.

The sample holds a few counts of this clonotype. The chain couples TRBV4-3 to TRBJ1-2; D gene unclear. Germline V gives CDR1 LGHNA, CDR2 YSLEER. The V and J ends lost 1 base and 8 bases respectively, with 8 bases between them. CDR3 length: 12 residues. The DNA of the CDR3 is TGCGCCAGCAGCCAAGTGAGCGGCGGCTACACCTTC. This encodes CASSQVSGGYTF.

The chain employs TRBV6-5 and TRBJ2-7; 9 bases match TRBD1. V lost 4 bases, J lost 0 bases, and 7 bases stayed unmatched. The CDR3 length is 16 residues. In germline, CDR1 is MNHEY, CDR2 SVGAGI. In DNA form, the CDR3 reads TGTGCCAGCAGTTCGCCGGGACAGGGAAGCTCCTACGAGCAGTACTTC. This translates into CASSSPGQGSSYEQYF.

Only a few counts were recorded for this clonotype. Germline is not matched at one junction end, which may reflect a read error. This chain connects TRBV20-1 to TRBJ1-5; a possible D gene is TRBD1 (6 bases). This CDR3 region has 14 residues. The germline gives CDR1 DFQATT, CDR2 SNEGSKA (reference sequence). The DNA of the CDR3 is TGCAGTGCTAGAGGGGACACTAGCAATCAGCCCCAGCATTTC. Its translation is CSARGDTSNQPQHF.

This clonotype was observed many times. The chain recombines TRBV3-1 with TRBJ1-5, with D unresolved. V lost 3 bases and J 2 bases, leaving 8 bases between the germline ends. CDR1 LGHDT and CDR2 YNNKEL come from the germline V gene (reference sequence). The CDR3 is made up of 14 amino acids. CDR3 nucleotides: TGTGCCAGCAGCCAGGATTGGGGCAATCAGCCCCAGCATTTT. Translation: CASSQDWGNQPQHF.

This clonotype was observed many times. V gene TRBV18 combines with J gene TRBJ2-5; unclear D gene. Germline V gives CDR1 KGHSH, CDR2 LQKENI. V lost 3 bases and J 2 bases, leaving 4 bases between the germline ends. This CDR3 is built from 12 residues. CDR3 sequence (DNA): TGTGCCAGCTCACCCTCGCAAGAGACCCAGTACTTC. Protein: CASSPSQETQYF.

This clonotype was detected a few times. The chain couples TRBV12-3 or TRBV12-4 to TRBJ2-3; tentatively, D is TRBD1 (5 bases). Trimming removed 3 bases from V and 6 bases from J, with 13 bases in between. This CDR3 has 14 residues. DNA of the CDR3: TGTGCCAGCAGTTTTGTAGTGGGGCGGGATACGCAGTATTTT. It encodes CASSFVVGRDTQYF.

This clonotype was seen only a few times. V and J are TRBV12-3 or TRBV12-4 and TRBJ1-3; 7 bases are shared with TRBD1. The CDR3 loop spans 14 amino acids. V was clipped by 6 bases and J by 2 bases; unmatched bases: 4. Written as DNA, the CDR3 is TGTGCCAGCAGACCGGGACAGACTGGAAACACCATATATTTT. Its translation is CASRPGQTGNTIYF.

This clonotype was counted at least ten times. This chain uses TRBV6-2 or TRBV6-3 with TRBJ1-5; D uncertain. V lost 4 bases to trimming and J lost 8 bases, with 12 bases between them. This CDR3 is 13 amino acids long. Looked up from germline, CDR1 is MNHEY and CDR2 is SVGEGT. The CDR3 reads CASSSLQREPQHF. CDR3 nucleotide sequence: TGTGCCAGCAGTTCCTTACAGAGAGAGCCCCAGCATTTT.

The CDR3 reads CSARDLAGNPYEQYF. The CDR3 DNA reads as TGCAGTGCTAGAGATCTAGCGGGGAACCCCTACGAGCAGTACTTC. The chain recombines TRBV20-1 with TRBJ2-7, with 9 nucleotides matching TRBD2. The CDR3 is made up of 15 amino acids. From germline, CDR1 is DFQATT and CDR2 SNEGSKA (reference sequence). The junction had 5 bases not matched to a gene; V was cut back by 0 bases and J by 2 bases.

This clonotype was detected ten times or more. The chain uses TRBV5-1 and TRBJ2-3; no firm D call. Trimming removed 0 bases at V and 1 base at J, with 3 bases between. The germline V gene has CDR1 SGHRS and CDR2 YFSETQ. The CDR3 spans 13 residues. The CDR3 sequence is CASSLGGTDTQYF. The CDR3 DNA follows: TGCGCCAGCAGCTTGGGTGGCACAGATACGCAGTATTTT.

This clonotype has a count of ten or more. The chain joins TRBV7-3 to TRBJ1-1; D is unresolved. Trimming removed 5 bases at V and 1 base at J, with 8 bases between. CDR1 is SGHTA, CDR2 FQGTGA, per germline. The CDR3 spans 13 residues. The CDR3 bases are TGTGCCAGCAGCATCGACCAGAACACTGAAGCTTTCTTT. It yields the protein CASSIDQNTEAFF. Full variable domain (outside the CDR3, taken from reference TRBV7-3 and TRBJ1-1): GAGVSQTPSNKVTEKGKYVELRCDPISGHTALYWYRQSLGQGPEFLIYFQGTGAADDSGLPNDRFFAVRPEGSVSTLKIQRTERGDSAVYLCASSIDQNTEAFFGQGTRLTVV.

The J gene is TRBJ2-7, the V gene TRBV14; D not certain. The germline CDR1 and CDR2 sequences are SGHDN and FVKESK. The CDR3 spans 14 residues. Trimming stripped 0 bases from V and 0 bases from J, with 6 bases between. CDR3 sequence (DNA): TGTGCCAGCAGCCAAGATTGGGACTCCTACGAGCAGTACTTC. Its translation: CASSQDWDSYEQYF.

This clonotype was counted many times. The chain recombines TRBV27 with TRBJ1-5, with D unclear. With 2 bases removed from V and 5 bases from J, the gap between germline ends came to 10 bases. The CDR3 contains 14 residues. Germline CDR1 MNHEY, CDR2 SMNVEV (reference sequence). CDR3 sequence (DNA): TGTGCCAGCAGTTTAGGAGGAGCTTATCAGCCCCAGCATTTT. It translates to CASSLGGAYQPQHF.

This clonotype occurred many times. The V gene is TRBV7-9, the J gene TRBJ2-5; TRBD1 or TRBD2 may be the D gene (5 bases each). Germline V gene data show CDR1 as SEHNR and CDR2 as FQNEAQ (reference sequence). Between the trimmed V and J ends, which lost 5 bases and 2 bases, there was a span of 18 bases. This CDR3 is built from 16 residues. The CDR3 here is CASSQPGRKKQETQYF. The CDR3 DNA sequence: TGTGCCAGCAGCCAACCGGGACGCAAAAAACAAGAGACCCAGTACTTC.

This clonotype was seen only a few times. One end of the junction does not line up with germline, which may come from a read error. This chain joins TRBV7-7 and TRBJ2-5; weak D call: TRBD1 (6 bases). Germline V gene sequence: CDR1 SSHAT, CDR2 FNYEAQ (reference sequence). There are 14 residues in the CDR3. In nucleotides, the CDR3 is TGTGCTAGCAGCGCCGAGGGGGTCCAAGAGACCCAGTACTTC. Protein: CASSAEGVQETQYF.

This sequence joins TRBV28 and TRBJ2-5; 8 positions agree with TRBD1. This CDR3 spans 16 amino acids. J was trimmed by 3 bases and V by 2 bases; bases with no gene match: 8. Germline-derived CDR1 and CDR2 are MDHEN and SYDVKM. The CDR3 DNA follows: TGTGCCAGCAGTTTACTTATAGGACAGGGAAAAGAGACCCAGTACTTC. As protein: CASSLLIGQGKETQYF.

This clonotype was seen ten or more times. The chain is built from TRBV11-2 and TRBJ2-3; 13 bases line up with TRBD2. The V and J ends lost 5 bases and 7 bases, in that order; junction bases with no gene match: 15. Looked up from germline, CDR1 is SGHAT and CDR2 is FQNNGV. The CDR3 extends over 18 amino acids. The CDR3 coding sequence is TGTGCCAGCAGCCCACCACCCGGGACTAGCGGGGATTGGCATACGCAGTATTTT. This gives the protein CASSPPPGTSGDWHTQYF.

At least ten counts were recorded for this clonotype. V is TRBV6-1 and J is TRBJ1-4, with 7 bases matching TRBD1. The CDR3 has 14 residues. The trim removed 11 bases at V and 6 bases at J, leaving 12 bases unmatched. CDR1 MNHNS and CDR2 SASEGT come from the germline V gene. This CDR3 reads CAPRVDREDEKLFF. The CDR3 nucleotides are TGTGCCCCGAGGGTCGACAGGGAGGATGAAAAACTGTTTTTT.

This clonotype was detected ten times or more. V usage is TRBV3-1 and J usage is TRBJ1-6; 7 bases are shared with TRBD1. The CDR3 is made up of 14 amino acids. With 6 bases clipped from V and 5 bases from J, the junction kept 4 bases outside the gene matches. The germline CDR1 and CDR2 sequences are LGHDT and YNNKEL (reference sequence). The CDR3 region has the DNA TGTGCCAGCAGGTTCGGACAGGATAATTCACCCCTCCACTTT. Protein sequence: CASRFGQDNSPLHF.